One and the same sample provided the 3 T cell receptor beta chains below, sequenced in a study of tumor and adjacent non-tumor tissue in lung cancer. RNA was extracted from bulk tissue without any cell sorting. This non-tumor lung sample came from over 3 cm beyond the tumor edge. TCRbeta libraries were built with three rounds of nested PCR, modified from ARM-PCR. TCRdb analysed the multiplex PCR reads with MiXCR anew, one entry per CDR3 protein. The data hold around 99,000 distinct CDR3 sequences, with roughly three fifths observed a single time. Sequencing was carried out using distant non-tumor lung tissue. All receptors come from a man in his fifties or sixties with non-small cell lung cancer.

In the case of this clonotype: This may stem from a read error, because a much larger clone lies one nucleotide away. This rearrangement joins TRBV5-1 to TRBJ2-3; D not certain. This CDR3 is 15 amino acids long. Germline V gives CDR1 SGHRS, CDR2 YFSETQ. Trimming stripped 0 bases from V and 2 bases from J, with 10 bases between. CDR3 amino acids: CASSLEARVTDTQYF. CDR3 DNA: TGCGCCAGCAGCTTGGAAGCCAGAGTCACAGATACGCAGTATTTT.

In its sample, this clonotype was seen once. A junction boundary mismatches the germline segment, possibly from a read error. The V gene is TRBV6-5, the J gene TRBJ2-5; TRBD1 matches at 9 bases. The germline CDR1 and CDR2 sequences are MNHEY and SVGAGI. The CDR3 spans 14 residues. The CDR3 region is CTSSEQGAEETRYF. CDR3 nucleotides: TGTACCAGCAGTGAACAGGGGGCTGAGGAGACACGGTACTTC.

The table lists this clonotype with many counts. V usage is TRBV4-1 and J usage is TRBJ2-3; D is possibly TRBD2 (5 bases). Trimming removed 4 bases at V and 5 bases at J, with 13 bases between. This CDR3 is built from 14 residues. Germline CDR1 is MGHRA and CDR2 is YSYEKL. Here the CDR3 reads CASSPNGGLDTQYF. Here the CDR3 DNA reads TGCGCCAGCAGCCCCAATGGCGGGTTAGATACGCAGTATTTT.